This T cell receptor beta chain came from a study of T cells in Graves' hyperthyroidism and ophthalmopathy. Each ophthalmopathy patient scored at least 3 on the Clinical Activity Score and at least 4 on NOSPECS grade, with duration under 3 months. Clinical symptoms, serum thyroxine and TRAb, thyroid ultrasound and orbital computed tomography were used for the diagnoses. TCR beta CDR3 regions were amplified from RNA. The TCR CDR3 was amplified in a first-round RT-PCR using the HTBI primer set. TCRdb called the multiplex PCR reads again in MiXCR, with one record for every CDR3 protein. The table shows about 600,000 distinct CDR3 sequences, with more than 15% occurring only once. This clonotype was counted only a few times. Sequenced: blood. This receptor was identified in a woman in her thirties or forties with Graves' ophthalmopathy.

The CDR3 protein is CAWSPGRDSPLHF. In DNA, the CDR3 is TGTGCCTGGAGCCCCGGACGGGATTCACCCCTCCACTTT. This chain links TRBV30 with TRBJ1-6, with D unresolved. Germline lookup yields CDR1 GTSNPN and CDR2 SVGIG (reference sequence). V was pared by 3 bases and J by 8 bases, with 11 bases between. The CDR3 totals 13 residues.